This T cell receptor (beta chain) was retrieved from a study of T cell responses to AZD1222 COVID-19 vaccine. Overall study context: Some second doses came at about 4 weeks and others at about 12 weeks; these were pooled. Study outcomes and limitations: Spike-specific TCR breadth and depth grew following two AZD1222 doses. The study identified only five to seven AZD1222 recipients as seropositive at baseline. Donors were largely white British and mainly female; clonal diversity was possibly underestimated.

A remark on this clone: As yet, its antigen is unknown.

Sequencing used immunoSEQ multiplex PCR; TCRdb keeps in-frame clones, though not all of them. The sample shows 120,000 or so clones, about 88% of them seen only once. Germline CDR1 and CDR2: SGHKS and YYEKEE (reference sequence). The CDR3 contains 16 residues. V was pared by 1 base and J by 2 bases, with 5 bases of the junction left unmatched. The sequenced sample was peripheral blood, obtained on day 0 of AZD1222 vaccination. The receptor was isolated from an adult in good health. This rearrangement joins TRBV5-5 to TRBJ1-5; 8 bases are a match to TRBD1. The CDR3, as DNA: TGTGCCAGCAGCTTGTACCAGGGGGCCGGCAATCAGCCCCAGCATTTT. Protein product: CASSLYQGAGNQPQHF.